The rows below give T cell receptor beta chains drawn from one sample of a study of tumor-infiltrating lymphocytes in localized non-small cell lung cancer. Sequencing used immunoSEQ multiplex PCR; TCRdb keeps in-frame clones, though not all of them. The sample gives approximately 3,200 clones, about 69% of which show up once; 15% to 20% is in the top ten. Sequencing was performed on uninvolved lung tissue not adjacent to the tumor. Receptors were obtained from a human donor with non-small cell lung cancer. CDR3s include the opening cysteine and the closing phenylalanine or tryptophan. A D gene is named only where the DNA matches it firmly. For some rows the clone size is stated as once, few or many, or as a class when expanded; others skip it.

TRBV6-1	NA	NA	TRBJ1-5	CASSDGRNQPQHF	TGTGCCAGCAGTGACGGGCGAAATCAGCCCCAGCATTTT
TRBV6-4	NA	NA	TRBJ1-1	CASSLSQNTEAFF	TGTGCCAGCAGTCTTAGCCAGAACACTGAAGCTTTCTTT
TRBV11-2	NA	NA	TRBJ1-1	CASSLEQVTEAFF	TGTGCCAGCAGCTTAGAGCAGGTGACTGAAGCTTTCTTT
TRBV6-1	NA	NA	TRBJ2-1	CASSEALIGSASYNEQFF	TGTGCCAGCAGTGAAGCGCTGATTGGGTCGGCCTCCTACAATGAGCAGTTCTTC
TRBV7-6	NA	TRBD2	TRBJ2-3	CASSLAGGFSTDTQYF	TGTGCCAGCAGCTTAGCGGGAGGGTTTAGCACAGATACGCAGTATTTT
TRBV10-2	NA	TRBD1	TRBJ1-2	CASRQGNYGYTF	TGCGCCAGCAGACAGGGGAACTATGGCTACACCTTC
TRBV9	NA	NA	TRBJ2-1	CASSVDSSYNEQFF	TGTGCCAGCAGCGTAGACAGCTCCTACAATGAGCAGTTCTTC
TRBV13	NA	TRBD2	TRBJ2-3	CASSPGLARTDTQYF	TGTGCCAGCAGCCCAGGACTAGCACGGACAGATACGCAGTATTTT
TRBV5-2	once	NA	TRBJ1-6	CASSPGIGSSNSPLHF	TGTGCCAGCAGCCCAGGGATTGGGTCTAGTAATTCACCCCTCCACTTT
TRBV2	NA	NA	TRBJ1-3	CASSTELGGNTIYF	TGTGCCAGCAGTACAGAATTGGGGGGAAACACCATATATTTT
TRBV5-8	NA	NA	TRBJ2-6	CASKTGPLANVLTF	TGTGCCAGCAAGACAGGACCTTTGGCCAACGTCCTGACTTTC
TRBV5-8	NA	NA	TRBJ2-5	CASSLVGVEYETQYF	TGTGCCAGCAGCTTGGTTGGGGTTGAGTATGAGACCCAGTACTTC
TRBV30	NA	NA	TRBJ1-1	CACVLQDTEAFF	TGTGCCTGTGTCTTACAGGACACTGAAGCTTTCTTT
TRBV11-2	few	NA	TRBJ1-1	CASSWEVNTEAFF	TGTGCCAGCAGCTGGGAAGTAAACACTGAAGCTTTCTTT
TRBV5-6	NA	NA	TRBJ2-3	CASSGLEGDTQYF	TGTGCCAGCAGCGGTTTAGAGGGAGATACGCAGTATTTT
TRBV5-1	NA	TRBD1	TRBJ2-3	CASSFTRSTGDTQYF	TGCGCCAGCAGCTTCACCCGATCGACAGGGGATACGCAGTATTTT
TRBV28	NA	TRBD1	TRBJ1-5	CASSQQTGGGQPQHF	TGTGCCAGCAGTCAACAGACAGGGGGCGGACAGCCCCAGCATTTT
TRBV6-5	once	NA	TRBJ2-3	CASQYKVDGTDTQYF	TGTGCCAGCCAGTATAAGGTGGACGGAACAGATACGCAGTATTTT
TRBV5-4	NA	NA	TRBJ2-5	CASSLGTGVEGETQYF	TGTGCCAGCAGCTTGGGTACCGGCGTCGAGGGAGAGACCCAGTACTTC